The 10 T cell receptor beta chains below were found in one sample sequenced in a study of chemoradiotherapy in HPV16-positive cancers. Measured with immunoSEQ multiplex PCR; TCRdb has only the in-frame clones, and not every one. The data show some 14,000 clones, with under 85% seen just once and under 1.5% held by the top ten. Collection of the sample occurred from a patient who underwent chemoradiotherapy. All receptors come from a human donor with HPV-associated anogenital cancer.

The chain links TRBV6-1 to TRBJ1-1; D gene ambiguous. The CDR3 contains 11 residues. The ends were cut back, 5 bases at V and 11 bases at J, with 12 bases in the middle. Germline V CDR1 and CDR2: MNHNS, SASEGT. CDR3 loop: CASSTIHGAFF. The CDR3 region has the DNA TGTGCCAGCAGTACTATACATGGGGCTTTCTTT.

V usage is TRBV5-4 and J usage is TRBJ1-3, with D perhaps matching TRBD1 (6 bases). The CDR3 loop spans 20 amino acids. V lost 1 base, J lost 1 base, and 24 bases lay in between. Germline-derived CDR1 and CDR2 are SGHNT and YYREEE (reference sequence). DNA for the CDR3: TGTGCCAGCAGCTTGCAGCTAAGGTACCAGGGGCAGCTATCTGGAAACACCATATATTTT. The encoded protein is CASSLQLRYQGQLSGNTIYF.

This clone has a single count. The same CDR3 also results from other DNA sequences found in this sample. The genes are TRBV6-5 and TRBJ1-2, with D possibly matching TRBD1 (6 bases). Germline V CDR1 and CDR2: MNHEY, SVGAGI. V lost 6 bases, J lost 1 base, and 9 bases lay in between. The CDR3 sequence is 13 residues long. Here the CDR3 DNA reads TGTGCCAGCAGCACAGGGCTTAACTATGGCTACACCTTC. Its protein product is CASSTGLNYGYTF.

The chain is built from TRBV11-3 and TRBJ2-5, with D perhaps given as TRBD1 or TRBD2 (5 bases each). The CDR3 extends over 13 amino acids. The V gene's germline CDR1 is SGHNT and CDR2 YENEEA. Trimming shortened V by 5 bases and J by 1 base, and 8 bases separated the two germline ends. CDR3 sequence: CASSRGPQETQYF. DNA for the CDR3: TGTGCCAGCAGCCGGGGACCCCAAGAGACCCAGTACTTC.

There are a few counts of this clone. The rearrangement uses TRBV6-5 and TRBJ2-5, with 8 bases aligning to TRBD2. CDR1 MNHEY and CDR2 SVGAGI come from the germline V gene. V gave up 8 bases and J gave up 4 bases; unmatched junction bases: 12. The CDR3 covers 15 residues. The DNA for the CDR3 is TGTGCCAGCTCACTGGGTCACGGGGGGGGAGAGACCCAGTACTTC. This codes for CASSLGHGGGETQYF.

The chain recombines TRBV9 with TRBJ2-5; 8 bases are shared with TRBD2. This CDR3 has 17 amino acids. In germline, CDR1 is SGDLS, CDR2 YYNGEE. V was pared by 0 bases and J by 0 bases, with 7 bases of the junction left unmatched. As DNA, the CDR3 is TGTGCCAGCAGCGTAGCAGCGACTAGCGCGTACCAAGAGACCCAGTACTTC. Its protein product is CASSVAATSAYQETQYF.

This clone has only a few counts. V gene TRBV10-3 combines with J gene TRBJ1-6; D call uncertain. CDR1 is ENHRY and CDR2 is SYGVKD in the germline V gene. Trimming stripped 3 bases from V and 0 bases from J, with 15 bases between. This CDR3 is built from 18 residues. CDR3 nucleotides: TGTGCCATCAGTGAACGACATGGATTTAGCTCCTATAATTCACCCCTCCACTTT. Its protein is CAISERHGFSSYNSPLHF.

The chain is built from TRBV6-1 and TRBJ2-5; 10 bases line up with TRBD2. The CDR3 extends over 15 amino acids. Trimming took 3 bases from V and 5 from J; bases not matched to a gene: 6. In germline, CDR1 is MNHNS, CDR2 SASEGT. The chain's CDR3 is CASSELAGEAETQYF. CDR3 bases: TGTGCCAGCAGTGAGCTAGCGGGGGAGGCGGAGACCCAGTACTTC.

The CDR3 region has the DNA TGTGCCAGCAGGCAAGGGTCGGCAGGGACTTTCGGCTACACCTTC. Translation: CASRQGSAGTFGYTF. V and J are TRBV7-8 and TRBJ1-2, with D possibly TRBD1 on 5 matching bases. CDR1 SGHVS and CDR2 FQNEAQ come from the germline V gene. The ends were cut back, 6 bases at V and 8 bases at J, with 22 bases in the middle. The CDR3 runs 15 residues.

The V gene is TRBV6-6, the J gene TRBJ1-3, with a possible D match to TRBD1 (5 bases). This CDR3 contains 15 residues. Germline V lookup: CDR1 MNHNY, CDR2 SVGAGI (reference sequence). Trimming removed 0 bases at V and 8 bases at J, with 14 bases between. The CDR3: CASSYSSARGDTIYF. CDR3 bases: TGTGCCAGCAGTTACTCGTCGGCCCGGGGGGACACCATATATTTT.